The text below deals with one T cell receptor beta chain. This record comes from a study of blood T cell repertoires in COVID-19. This CDR3 contains 14 residues. Germline V CDR1 and CDR2: MNHNY, SVGAGI (reference sequence). V trimming: 8 bases; J trimming: 6 bases; junction bases outside the gene matches: 10. Only in-frame clones appear in the TCRdb table, and some are missing; sequencing was by immunoSEQ multiplex PCR. The repertoire holds roughly 260,000 clones, with about 88% as singletons. The TCR originated in a man aged 55 to 70 who had recovered from COVID-19. The chain employs TRBV6-6 and TRBJ1-5; 7 bases agree with TRBD1. The sequenced sample was peripheral blood. CDR3 protein: CASVRGQAVQPQHF. CDR3 nucleotides: TGTGCCAGCGTGAGGGGGCAGGCGGTTCAGCCCCAGCATTTT.